This entry features one T cell receptor (beta chain) sequence. The antigen is unknown. The data derive from a study of OX40 agonist ivuxolimab in advanced cancers. Study-wide context: Melanoma, hepatocellular carcinoma, head and neck or renal cell cancer occurred in dose-escalation patients.

Study-wide findings and caveats: Among the least clonally expanded were partial responders at 0.1-3.0 mg/kg. Expanded clones belonging to CD8+ T cells outnumbered, on average, those of CD4+.

Trimming cost V 6 bases and J 0 bases, with 9 bases left between them. The CDR3 contains 13 residues. Per germline, CDR1 SGHVS and CDR2 FNYEAQ. Sequencing was performed with immunoSEQ multiplex PCR; in TCRdb, only in-frame clones are kept and a portion is missing. The repertoire has around 65,000 clones, more than 85% of them found once; the top ten carry about 12%. Sequences were derived from CD4+ or CD8+ T cells sorted from blood, sampled in a trial of the OX40 agonist ivuxolimab. This chain links TRBV7-6 with TRBJ2-7, with no clear D. The clonotype originates from an adult with an advanced solid tumor such as melanoma, head and neck, liver or kidney cancer. The CDR3 protein is CASRPDNSYEQYF. The DNA of the CDR3 is TGTGCCAGCAGACCCGACAACTCCTACGAGCAGTACTTC. The full variable domain, rest sourced from reference TRBV7-6 and TRBJ2-7, is GAGVSQSPRYKVTKRGQDVALRCDPISGHVSLYWYRQALGQGPEFLTYFNYEAQQDKSGLPNDRFSAERPEGSISTLTIQRTEQRDSAMYRCASRPDNSYEQYFGPGTRLTVT.